This entry describes one T cell receptor (beta chain). The source of the sample is a study of shared T cell receptors in the human thymus. Here immunoSEQ multiplex PCR was the method, and the copy in TCRdb shows in-frame clones only, minus some. The profile shows about 380,000 clones, approximately 95% of them singletons. Germline V lookup: CDR1 MNHEY, CDR2 SMNVEV (reference sequence). V lost 6 bases to trimming and J lost 6 bases; unmatched junction nucleotides: 11. The CDR3 contains 14 residues. Specimen: thymocytes. The clonotype was recovered from a human donor. The rearrangement uses TRBV27 and TRBJ2-7; the match to TRBD1 covers 7 bases. CDR3 sequence: CASRGGPIAGEQYF. The CDR3 coding sequence is TGTGCCAGCAGAGGGGGCCCCATAGCCGGCGAGCAGTACTTC.